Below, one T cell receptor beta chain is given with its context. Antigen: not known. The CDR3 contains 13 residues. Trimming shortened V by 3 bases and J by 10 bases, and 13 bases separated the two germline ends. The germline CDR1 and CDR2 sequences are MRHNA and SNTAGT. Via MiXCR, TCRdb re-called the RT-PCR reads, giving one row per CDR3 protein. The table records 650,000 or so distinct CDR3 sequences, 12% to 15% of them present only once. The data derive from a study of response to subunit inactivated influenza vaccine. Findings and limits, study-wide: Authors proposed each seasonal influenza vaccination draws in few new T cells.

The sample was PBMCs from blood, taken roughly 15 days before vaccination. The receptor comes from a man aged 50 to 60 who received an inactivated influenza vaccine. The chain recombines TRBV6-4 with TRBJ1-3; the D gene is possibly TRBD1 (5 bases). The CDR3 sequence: CASSDPRPGTIYF. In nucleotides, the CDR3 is TGTGCCAGCAGTGATCCCAGGCCAGGGACCATATATTTT.